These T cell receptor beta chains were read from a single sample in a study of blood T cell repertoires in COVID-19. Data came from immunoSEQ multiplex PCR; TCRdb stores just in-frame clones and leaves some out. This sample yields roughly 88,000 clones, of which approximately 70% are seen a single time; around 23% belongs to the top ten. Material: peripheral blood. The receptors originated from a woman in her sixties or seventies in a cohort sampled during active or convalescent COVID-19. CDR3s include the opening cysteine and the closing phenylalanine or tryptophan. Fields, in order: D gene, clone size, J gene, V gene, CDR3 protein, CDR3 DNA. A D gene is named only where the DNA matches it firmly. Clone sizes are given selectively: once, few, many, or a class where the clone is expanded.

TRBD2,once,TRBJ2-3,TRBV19,CASSARGGGYTDTQYF,TGTGCCAGTAGTGCGCGGGGCGGGGGGTATACAGATACGCAGTATTTT
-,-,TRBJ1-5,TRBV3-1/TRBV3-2,CASSQDGREFRAQHF,TGTGCCAGCAGCCAAGATGGGAGGGAATTCAGGGCCCAGCATTTT
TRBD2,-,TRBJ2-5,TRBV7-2,CASSNWDGRETQYF,TGTGCCAGCAGCAATTGGGACGGGAGGGAGACCCAGTACTTC
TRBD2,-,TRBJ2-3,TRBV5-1,CASSSSGTSGGAGTDTQYF,TGCGCCAGCAGCTCGTCCGGGACTAGCGGGGGGGCGGGCACAGATACGCAGTATTTT
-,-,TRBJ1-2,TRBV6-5,CASNERQTFHGYTF,TGTGCCAGCAACGAAAGACAGACCTTCCATGGATACACCTTC
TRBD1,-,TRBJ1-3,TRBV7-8,CASSLGYPGGRVDTIYF,TGTGCCAGCAGCTTAGGGTATCCAGGGGGCAGGGTGGACACCATATATTTT
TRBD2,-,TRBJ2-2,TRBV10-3,CAISELAGPGELFF,TGTGCCATCAGTGAACTAGCGGGTCCCGGGGAGCTGTTTTTT
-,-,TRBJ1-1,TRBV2,CASRRGSGTEAFF,TGTGCCAGCAGGAGAGGGTCGGGCACTGAAGCTTTCTTT
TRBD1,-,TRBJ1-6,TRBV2,CASSPLMTGGSPLHF,TGTGCCAGCAGTCCACTCATGACAGGGGGGTCACCCCTCCACTTT
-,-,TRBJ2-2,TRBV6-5,CASSRGLGTGELFF,TGTGCCAGCAGCCGCGGACTGGGCACCGGGGAGCTGTTTTTT
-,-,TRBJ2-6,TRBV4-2,CASSQELRTGANVLTF,TGTGCCAGCAGCCAAGAGCTGAGAACTGGGGCCAACGTCCTGACTTTC
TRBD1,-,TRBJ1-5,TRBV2,CASSVRGLDNQPQHF,TGTGCCAGCAGTGTTAGGGGGCTTGACAATCAGCCCCAGCATTTT
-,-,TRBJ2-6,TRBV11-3,CASSLRHSGANVLTF,TGTGCCAGCAGCCTCAGACACTCTGGGGCCAACGTCCTGACTTTC
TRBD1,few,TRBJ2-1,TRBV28,CASSQWAGGSDEQFF,TGTGCCAGCAGCCAGTGGGCAGGGGGCTCCGATGAGCAGTTCTTC
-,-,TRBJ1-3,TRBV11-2,CASSPSTLISGNTIYF,TGTGCCAGCAGCCCATCGACACTGATCTCTGGAAACACCATATATTTT
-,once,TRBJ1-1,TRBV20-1,CSARGTRVDF,TGCAGTGCTAGGGGGACACGCGTCGATTTT
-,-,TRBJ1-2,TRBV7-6,CASSLDPDSPILNYGYTF,TGTGCCAGCAGCTTGGACCCGGACAGCCCAATACTTAACTATGGCTACACCTTC
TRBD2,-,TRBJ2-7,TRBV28,CASSLPRGWGGQYF,TGTGCCAGCAGTTTACCACGGGGTTGGGGGGGACAGTACTTC
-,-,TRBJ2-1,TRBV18,CASSPSGSLLFNEQFF,TGTGCCAGCTCACCCTCTGGTAGTCTGTTGTTCAATGAGCAGTTCTTC
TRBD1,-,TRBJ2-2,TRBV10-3,CAIRQGAGTGELFF,TGTGCCATCAGGCAGGGGGCTGGCACCGGGGAGCTGTTTTTT
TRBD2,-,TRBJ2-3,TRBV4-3,CASSQERSGGATDTQYF,TGCGCCAGCAGCCAAGAGCGGAGCGGGGGGGCTACAGATACGCAGTATTTT
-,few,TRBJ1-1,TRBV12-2,CASRLPVLAFF,TGTGCAAGTCGCTTACCAGTTTTAGCTTTCTTT
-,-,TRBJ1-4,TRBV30,CAWRGASNEKLFF,TGTGCCTGGAGGGGGGCGTCTAATGAAAAACTGTTTTTT
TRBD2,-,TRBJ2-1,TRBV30,CAWRTSSYNEQFF,TGTGCCTGGCGGACTAGTTCTTACAATGAGCAGTTCTTC
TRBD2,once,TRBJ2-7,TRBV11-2,CASSLSGGGGPYEQYF,TGTGCCAGCAGCTTATCTGGCGGGGGAGGTCCCTACGAGCAGTACTTC
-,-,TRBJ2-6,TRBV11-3,CASSPRPGANVLTF,TGTGCCAGCAGCCCCAGGCCTGGGGCCAACGTCCTGACTTTC
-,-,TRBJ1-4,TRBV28,CASSEIQGILTTNEKLFF,TGTGCCAGCAGCGAAATACAGGGTATCCTCACAACTAATGAAAAACTGTTTTTT
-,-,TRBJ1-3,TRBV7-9,CASRGTLGNTIYF,TGTGCCAGCAGAGGGACTCTTGGAAACACCATATATTTT
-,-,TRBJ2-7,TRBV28,CASSQQRYEQYF,TGTGCCAGCAGTCAACAGAGATACGAGCAGTACTTC
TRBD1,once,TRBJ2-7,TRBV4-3,CASSHARQGAYEQYF,TGCGCCAGCAGCCATGCCAGACAGGGGGCTTACGAGCAGTACTTC
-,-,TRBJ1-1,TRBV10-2,CASSPGSNTEAFF,TGCGCCAGCAGCCCCGGGTCAAACACTGAAGCTTTCTTT
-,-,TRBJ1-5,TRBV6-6,CASSYSSQDNQPQHF,TGTGCCAGCAGTTACTCCTCTCAGGATAATCAGCCCCAGCATTTT
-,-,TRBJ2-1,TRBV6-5,CASSSLAGSYNEQFF,TGTGCCAGCAGTTCCTTGGCGGGCTCCTACAATGAGCAGTTCTTC
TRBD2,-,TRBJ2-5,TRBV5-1,CASTAGLAEETQYF,TGCGCCAGCACCGCCGGACTAGCGGAAGAGACCCAGTACTTC
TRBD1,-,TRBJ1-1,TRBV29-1,CSVEDRARTEAFF,TGCAGCGTTGAGGACAGGGCGAGGACTGAAGCTTTCTTT
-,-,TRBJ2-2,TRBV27,CASRAPSGVNTGELFF,TGTGCCAGCAGGGCACCATCGGGAGTAAACACCGGGGAGCTGTTTTTT
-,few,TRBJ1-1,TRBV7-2,CASSLTRNTEAFF,TGTGCCAGCAGCTTGACAAGAAACACTGAAGCTTTCTTT
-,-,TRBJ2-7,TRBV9,CASSVEEAGTYEQYF,TGTGCCAGCAGCGTAGAAGAGGCTGGAACCTACGAGCAGTACTTC
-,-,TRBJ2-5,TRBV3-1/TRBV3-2,CASSQDVGGGQETQYF,TGTGCCAGCAGCCAAGACGTTGGGGGCGGGCAAGAGACCCAGTACTTC
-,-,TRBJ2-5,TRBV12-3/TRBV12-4,CASSSRQETQYF,TGTGCCAGCAGCTCCAGACAAGAGACCCAGTACTTC
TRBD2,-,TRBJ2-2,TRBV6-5,CASLTSGENTGELFF,TGTGCCAGCCTCACTAGCGGGGAAAACACCGGGGAGCTGTTTTTT
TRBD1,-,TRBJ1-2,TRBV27,CASRAQGAGGYTF,TGTGCCAGCAGAGCACAGGGGGCCGGTGGCTACACCTTC
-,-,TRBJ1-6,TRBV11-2,CASSFTRSPLHF,TGTGCCAGCAGCTTTACACGTTCACCCCTCCACTTT
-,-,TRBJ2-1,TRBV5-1,CASSLGGYNEQFF,TGCGCCAGCAGCTTAGGAGGGTACAATGAGCAGTTCTTC
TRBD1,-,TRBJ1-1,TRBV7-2,CASSGQQGAFAEAFF,TGTGCCAGCAGCGGGCAACAGGGGGCTTTCGCTGAAGCTTTCTTT
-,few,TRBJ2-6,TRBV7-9,CASSLNIPSGANVLTF,TGTGCCAGCAGCCTAAATATTCCCTCTGGGGCCAACGTCCTGACTTTC